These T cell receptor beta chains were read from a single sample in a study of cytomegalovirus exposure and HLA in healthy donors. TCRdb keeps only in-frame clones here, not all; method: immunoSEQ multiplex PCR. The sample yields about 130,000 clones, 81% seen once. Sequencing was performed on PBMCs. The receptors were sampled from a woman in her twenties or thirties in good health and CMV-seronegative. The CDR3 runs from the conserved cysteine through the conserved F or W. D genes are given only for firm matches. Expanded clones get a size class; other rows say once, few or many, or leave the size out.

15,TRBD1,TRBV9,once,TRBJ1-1,CASSAATGANTEAFF,TGTGCCAGCAGCGCCGCGACAGGGGCGAACACTGAAGCTTTCTTT
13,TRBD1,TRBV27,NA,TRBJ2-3,CASRGQGVDTQYF,TGTGCCAGCCGCGGACAGGGCGTAGATACGCAGTATTTT
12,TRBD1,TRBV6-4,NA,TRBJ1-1,CASLTGGTEAFF,TGTGCCAGCTTGACAGGGGGCACTGAAGCTTTCTTT
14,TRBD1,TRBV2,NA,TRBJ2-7,CASRVGQGLYEQYF,TGTGCCAGCAGAGTGGGACAGGGCCTTTACGAGCAGTACTTC
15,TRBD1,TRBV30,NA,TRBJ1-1,CAWIVSDRRNTEAFF,TGTGCCTGGATAGTATCGGACAGGAGGAACACTGAAGCTTTCTTT
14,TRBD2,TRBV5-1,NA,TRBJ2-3,CASSYSGRADTQYF,TGCGCCAGCAGTTATAGCGGGAGGGCAGATACGCAGTATTTT
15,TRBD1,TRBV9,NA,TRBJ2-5,CASSPGTATRETQYF,TGTGCCAGCAGCCCCGGGACAGCCACCCGAGAGACCCAGTACTTC
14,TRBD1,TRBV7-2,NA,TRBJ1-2,CASSPRQGVDGYTF,TGTGCCAGCAGCCCGAGACAGGGGGTAGATGGCTACACCTTC
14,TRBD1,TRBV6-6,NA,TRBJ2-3,CASRLTGWTDTQYF,TGTGCCAGCCGGCTGACAGGGTGGACAGATACGCAGTATTTT
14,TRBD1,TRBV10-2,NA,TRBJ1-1,CASKGQGVNTEAFF,TGCGCCAGCAAAGGACAGGGCGTGAACACTGAAGCTTTCTTT
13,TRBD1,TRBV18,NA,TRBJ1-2,CASSPTGVGGYTF,TGTGCCAGCTCACCAACAGGGGTCGGTGGCTACACCTTC
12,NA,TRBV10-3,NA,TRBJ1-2,CAISEPGYGYTF,TGTGCCATCAGTGAACCGGGGTATGGCTACACCTTC
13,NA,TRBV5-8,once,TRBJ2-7,CASSLGDNYEQYF,TGTGCCAGCAGCTTGGGGGACAACTACGAGCAGTACTTC
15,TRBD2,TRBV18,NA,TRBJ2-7,CASSQTSGGKNEQYF,TGTGCCAGCTCACAGACTAGCGGGGGGAAGAACGAGCAGTACTTC
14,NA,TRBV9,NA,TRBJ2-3,CASSFGTIRDTQYF,TGTGCCAGCAGTTTCGGGACAATTCGAGATACGCAGTATTTT
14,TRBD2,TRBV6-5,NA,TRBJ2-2,CASSGLAGTGELFF,TGTGCCAGCAGTGGACTAGCAGGCACCGGGGAGCTGTTTTTT
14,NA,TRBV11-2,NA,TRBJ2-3,CASSLRGGTDTQYF,TGTGCCAGCAGCTTAAGAGGAGGCACAGATACGCAGTATTTT
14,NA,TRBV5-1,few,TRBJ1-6,CASSVNRENSPLHF,TGCGCCAGCAGCGTGAACAGGGAAAATTCACCCCTCCACTTT
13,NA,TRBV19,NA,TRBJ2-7,CASRETGNYEQYF,TGTGCCAGTAGAGAGACCGGGAACTACGAGCAGTACTTC
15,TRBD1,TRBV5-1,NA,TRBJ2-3,CASSPGTGGTDTQYF,TGCGCCAGCTCCCCCGGGACAGGGGGCACAGATACGCAGTATTTT
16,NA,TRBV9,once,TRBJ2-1,CASSAGGGGSIYEQFF,TGTGCCAGCAGCGCTGGGGGGGGCGGGAGTATCTATGAGCAGTTCTTC
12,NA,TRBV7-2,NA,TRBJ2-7,CASSLATREQYF,TGTGCCAGCAGCTTAGCTACGCGGGAGCAGTACTTC
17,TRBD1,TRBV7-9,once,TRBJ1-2,CASSLTMTGGLGYGYTF,TGTGCCAGCAGCTTAACGATGACAGGGGGCCTCGGCTATGGCTACACCTTC
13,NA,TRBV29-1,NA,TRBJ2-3,CSVRGGRIDTQYF,TGCAGCGTTAGGGGGGGGCGGATCGATACGCAGTATTTT
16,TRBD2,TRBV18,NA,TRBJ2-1,CASSPRLAGIYNEQFF,TGTGCCAGCTCACCACGGTTAGCGGGGATCTACAATGAGCAGTTCTTC
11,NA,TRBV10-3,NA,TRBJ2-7,CAIRTGYEQYF,TGTGCCATCAGGACAGGCTACGAGCAGTACTTC
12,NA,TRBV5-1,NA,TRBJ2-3,CASSAESDTQYF,TGCGCCAGCAGCGCGGAATCAGATACGCAGTATTTT
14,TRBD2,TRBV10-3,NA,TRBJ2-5,CAISRLAGEETQYF,TGTGCCATCAGTCGACTAGCGGGGGAAGAGACCCAGTACTTC
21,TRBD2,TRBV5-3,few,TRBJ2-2,CARSSIIFFIAGTTNTGELFF,TGTGCCAGAAGCTCCATTATTTTCTTTATAGCGGGGACCACGAACACCGGGGAGCTGTTTTTT
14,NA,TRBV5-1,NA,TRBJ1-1,CASTQTGRDTEAFF,TGCGCCAGCACCCAGACAGGCCGAGACACTGAAGCTTTCTTT
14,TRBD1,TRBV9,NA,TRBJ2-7,CASSNRDSSYEQYF,TGTGCCAGCAGTAATCGGGACAGTTCCTACGAGCAGTACTTC
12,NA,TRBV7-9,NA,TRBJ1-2,CASSLNREGYTF,TGTGCCAGCAGCTTAAACAGGGAAGGCTACACCTTC
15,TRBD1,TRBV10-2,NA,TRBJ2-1,CASSELPGQTNEQFF,TGCGCCAGCAGCGAACTTCCGGGACAGACCAATGAGCAGTTCTTC
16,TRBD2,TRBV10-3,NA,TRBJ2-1,CAISKGLAGGGNEQFF,TGTGCCATCAGTAAAGGACTAGCGGGAGGGGGTAATGAGCAGTTCTTC
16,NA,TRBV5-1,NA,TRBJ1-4,CASSLQQRGPNEKLFF,TGCGCCAGCAGCTTGCAGCAAAGAGGGCCTAATGAAAAACTGTTTTTT
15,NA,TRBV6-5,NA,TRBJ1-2,CASSYPRGLNYGYTF,TGTGCCAGCAGTTACCCGCGCGGTCTTAACTATGGCTACACCTTC
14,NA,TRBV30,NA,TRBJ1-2,CAWSVGRLPYGYTF,TGTGCCTGGAGTGTGGGGAGACTTCCCTATGGCTACACCTTC
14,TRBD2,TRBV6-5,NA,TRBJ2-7,CASRVAGGNYEQYF,TGTGCCAGCAGGGTAGCGGGAGGTAACTACGAGCAGTACTTC
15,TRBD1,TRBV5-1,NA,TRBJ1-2,CASSSATGGGGGYTF,TGCGCCAGCAGCAGCGCGACAGGGGGCGGTGGTGGCTACACCTTC
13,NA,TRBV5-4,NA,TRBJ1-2,CASSSSVEGGYTF,TGTGCCAGCAGCTCATCCGTGGAGGGGGGCTACACCTTC
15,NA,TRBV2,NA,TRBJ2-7,CASTTGTRRSYEQYF,TGTGCCAGCACCACCGGGACTCGACGCTCCTACGAGCAGTACTTC
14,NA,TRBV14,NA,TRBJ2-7,CASSQGSVSYEQYF,TGTGCCAGCAGCCAGGGCTCAGTATCCTACGAGCAGTACTTC
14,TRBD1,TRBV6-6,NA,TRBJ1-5,CASSMDRGHQPQHF,TGTGCCAGCAGTATGGACAGGGGGCACCAGCCCCAGCATTTT
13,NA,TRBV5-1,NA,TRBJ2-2,CASSPFNTGELFF,TGCGCCAGCAGCCCTTTTAACACCGGGGAGCTGTTTTTT
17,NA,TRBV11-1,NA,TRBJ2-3,CASSLAPPGANTDTQYF,TGTGCCAGCAGCTTAGCCCCCCCAGGGGCGAATACAGATACGCAGTATTTT
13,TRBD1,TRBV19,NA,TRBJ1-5,CASTDRGNQPQHF,TGTGCCAGCACGGACAGGGGCAATCAGCCCCAGCATTTT
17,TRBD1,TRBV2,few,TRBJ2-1,CASSEALPGQGANEQFF,TGTGCCAGCAGTGAAGCGCTTCCGGGACAGGGGGCGAATGAGCAGTTCTTC
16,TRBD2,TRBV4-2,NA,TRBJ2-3,CASSPLAGGPGDTQYF,TGTGCCAGCAGTCCACTAGCGGGAGGGCCAGGAGATACGCAGTATTTT
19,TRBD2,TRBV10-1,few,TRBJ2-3,CASSPTKREGHVNTDTQYF,TGCGCCAGCAGCCCGACTAAGCGGGAGGGCCATGTGAACACAGATACGCAGTATTTT
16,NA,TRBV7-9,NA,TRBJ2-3,CASSSEVGGSGDTQYF,TGTGCCAGCAGCTCCGAAGTGGGTGGGAGCGGGGATACGCAGTATTTT
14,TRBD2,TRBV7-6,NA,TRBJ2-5,CASSFAGEGETQYF,TGTGCCAGCAGCTTCGCGGGAGAGGGGGAGACCCAGTACTTC
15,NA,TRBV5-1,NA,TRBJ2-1,CASSLGQGSYNEQFF,TGCGCCAGCAGCTTGGGGCAGGGATCCTACAATGAGCAGTTCTTC
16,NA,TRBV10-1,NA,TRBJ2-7,CASRRKDTVDPYEQYF,TGCGCCAGCAGAAGAAAGGACACCGTGGACCCCTACGAGCAGTACTTC
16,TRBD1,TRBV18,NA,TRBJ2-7,CASSPPRGQGGHEQYF,TGTGCCAGCTCACCACCGCGAGGACAGGGTGGGCACGAGCAGTACTTC